This is a list of T cell receptor beta chains from one sample in a study of T cell changes during pregnancy in multiple sclerosis. Assay used: immunoSEQ multiplex PCR; TCRdb lists only in-frame clones, some missing. The repertoire holds roughly 57,000 clones, with 90% as singletons. Sequenced here: CD8+ T cells from peripheral blood mononuclear cells, sampled before pregnancy. These receptors were taken from a female donor with multiple sclerosis, enrolled in a pregnancy study. CDR3s include the opening cysteine and the closing phenylalanine or tryptophan. The order of the fields is V gene, D gene, J gene, clone size, CDR3 DNA, CDR3 protein. A D gene is named only where the DNA matches it firmly. The size entry is marked missing in some rows and otherwise reads once, few, many or a size class.

TRBV27	TRBD1	TRBJ1-2	-	TGTGCCAGCAGTTTATGGCAGGGGGCGCAGAATGGCTACACCTTC	CASSLWQGAQNGYTF
TRBV14	-	TRBJ2-5	-	TGTGCCAGCAGCCCCGGGGAGCGTCGACAAGAGACCCAGTACTTC	CASSPGERRQETQYF
TRBV6-6	TRBD1	TRBJ1-2	few	TGTGCCAGCAGTCCCGGGACAGGGGCTGGCTACACCTTC	CASSPGTGAGYTF
TRBV6-1	TRBD1	TRBJ2-2	-	TGTGCCAGCACCTCAAGGGGGCCCCCCGGGGAGCTGTTTTTT	CASTSRGPPGELFF
TRBV7-8	-	TRBJ1-1	-	TGTGCCAGCAGCTTAAAATTCGAGCTTGAAGCTTTCTTT	CASSLKFELEAFF
TRBV6-5	-	TRBJ2-7	-	TGTGCCAGTACACCAGGCTACCTGGACGAGCAGTACTTC	CASTPGYLDEQYF
TRBV15	-	TRBJ1-1	once	TGTGCCACCAGCAGAGTGAGCGGGAACACTGAAGCTTTCTTT	CATSRVSGNTEAFF
TRBV13	-	TRBJ1-1	once	TGTGCCAGCAGCTCGGGACTAAGAGACACTGAAGCTTTCTTT	CASSSGLRDTEAFF
TRBV9	-	TRBJ2-3	-	TGTGCCAGCAGCCCACGGTCCGACTCTACAGATACGCAGTATTTT	CASSPRSDSTDTQYF
TRBV7-3	TRBD1	TRBJ2-2	-	TGTGCCAGCAGCTTAACGCGACAGGGGGGGGCCGGGGAGCTGTTTTTT	CASSLTRQGGAGELFF
TRBV11-2	TRBD2	TRBJ2-3	-	TGTGCCAGCAGCTTAGAGGCTAGCGGGGGGTATGGTACGCAGTATTTT	CASSLEASGGYGTQYF
TRBV13	-	TRBJ1-1	-	TGTGCCAGCAGCTTTTGGGAGGTCGGCACTGAAGCTTTCTTT	CASSFWEVGTEAFF
TRBV6-5	-	TRBJ2-5	-	TGTGCCAGCAGTTATGGGTCCCACGAGGGGACCCAGTACTTC	CASSYGSHEGTQYF
TRBV7-9	TRBD2	TRBJ2-5	-	TGTGCCAGCAGCTCCGGACTAGCGGGGGCCCAAGAGACCCAGTACTTC	CASSSGLAGAQETQYF
TRBV2	TRBD2	TRBJ2-5	-	TGTGCCAGCACCCTACTAGCGAGACGGGAGACCCAGTACTTC	CASTLLARRETQYF